The next 23 T cell receptor beta chains were all read from a single sample in a study of T-cell memory formation after mild COVID-19. One entry per CDR3 protein results from TCRdb running MiXCR on the 5' RACE reads. The repertoire holds 300,000 or so distinct CDR3 sequences, with more than 15% as singletons. The specimen was PBMCs or a T cell subset sorted from them (not recorded which). The receptors here all came from a man aged 18 to 30 who had mild COVID-19 (a few samples of this study predate the infection). Cell type and time point are not known.

The gene calls are TRBV5-1 and TRBJ1-6; D uncertain. The CDR3 is 17 amino acids. Germline assignment: CDR1 SGHRS and CDR2 YFSETQ. The V gene lost 4 bases and the J gene lost 8 bases, with 22 bases spanning the gap. The CDR3: CASSRTSVPRSDSPLHF. The CDR3 DNA follows: TGCGCCAGCAGCCGCACGTCCGTCCCTCGGAGTGATTCACCCCTCCACTTT.

This chain links TRBV20-1 with TRBJ1-5, with a tentative D call TRBD1 (5 bases). There are 15 residues in the CDR3. Germline-derived CDR1 and CDR2 are DFQATT and SNEGSKA (reference sequence). V gave up 1 base and J gave up 7 bases, with 17 bases separating them. CDR3 bases: TGCAGTGCTAGAGGCCTCGGGGCTGAAAGGCAGCCCCAGCATTTT. It specifies CSARGLGAERQPQHF.

This chain links TRBV20-1 with TRBJ2-4; 9 positions agree with TRBD1. The J segment lost 0 bases and the V segment lost 6 bases, leaving 12 bases of the junction unmatched. This CDR3 has 17 residues. The germline CDR1 and CDR2 sequences are DFQATT and SNEGSKA (reference sequence). The CDR3 DNA follows: TGCAGTGCAGCAACCCAGACAGGGGGGACAGCCAAAAACATTCAGTACTTC. This gives the protein CSAATQTGGTAKNIQYF.

The chain employs TRBV6-1 and TRBJ1-1, with 9 bases aligning to TRBD1. CDR1 and CDR2 (germline): MNHNS, SASEGT. V shed 6 bases, J shed 2 bases, and the junction held 7 bases outside the gene matches. The CDR3 is made up of 15 amino acids. The CDR3 coding sequence is TGTGCCAGCAGGGGAAAAACAGGGGGCAACACTGAAGCTTTCTTT. Encoded protein: CASRGKTGGNTEAFF.

This clonotype was counted many times. J is TRBJ2-7 and V is TRBV5-1; D perhaps matches TRBD2 (6 bases). Trimming shortened V by 3 bases and J by 0 bases, and 13 bases separated the two germline ends. Germline loops: CDR1 SGHRS, CDR2 YFSETQ. The CDR3 has 15 residues. CDR3 in amino acids: CASSSPGLRSYEQYF. The CDR3 DNA follows: TGCGCCAGCAGCTCTCCGGGACTCCGCTCCTACGAGCAGTACTTC.

This clonotype showed up just a few times. The genes are TRBV7-2 and TRBJ1-1; D is undetermined. The V and J ends lost 1 base and 0 bases respectively, with 12 bases between them. This CDR3 is 16 amino acids long. CDR1 is SGHTA, CDR2 FQGNSA, per germline. In DNA, the CDR3 is TGTGCCAGCAGCTTAGACAGAGCCCACATGAACACTGAAGCTTTCTTT. Protein: CASSLDRAHMNTEAFF.

The gene calls are TRBV12-3 or TRBV12-4 and TRBJ2-7; possibly TRBD1 for D (5 bases). The CDR3 sequence is 13 residues long. The germline V and J ends were trimmed by 4 bases and 4 bases, with 11 bases remaining between them. CDR3 in DNA: TGTGCCAGCAGTTACTACAGGATTTACGAGCAGTACTTC. It encodes CASSYYRIYEQYF.

This clonotype was picked up a small number of times. V and J are TRBV30 and TRBJ1-5; D ambiguous. The CDR3 has 14 amino acids. Germline V gene sequence: CDR1 GTSNPN, CDR2 SVGIG (reference sequence). Trimming cost V 0 bases and J 0 bases, with 6 bases left between them. CDR3 protein: CAWSVPGSNQPQHF. For the CDR3, the DNA is TGTGCCTGGAGTGTACCAGGTAGCAATCAGCCCCAGCATTTT.

The chain combines TRBV5-6 with TRBJ2-7; 7 bases line up with TRBD2. The V gene's germline CDR1 is SGHDT and CDR2 YYEEEE. V lost 2 bases to trimming and J lost 1 base; unmatched junction nucleotides: 6. The CDR3 runs 15 residues. The CDR3: CASSFPGRDSYEQYF. CDR3 nucleotides: TGTGCCAGCAGCTTTCCGGGGAGGGATTCCTACGAGCAGTACTTC. Full variable domain (remainder filled in from reference TRBV5-6 and TRBJ2-7): DAGVTQSPTHLIKTRGQQVTLRCSPKSGHDTVSWYQQALGQGPQFIFQYYEEEERQRGNFPDRFSGHQFPNYSSELNVNALLLGDSALYLCASSFPGRDSYEQYFGPGTRLTVT.

The chain links TRBV12-3 or TRBV12-4 to TRBJ2-3; 9 bases fit TRBD1. V lost 6 bases to trimming and J lost 1 base; unmatched junction nucleotides: 8. The CDR3 runs 16 residues. In nucleotides, the CDR3 is TGTGCCAGCAGCCTACAGGGGGCCCCCCGCACAGATACGCAGTATTTT. Translating it yields CASSLQGAPRTDTQYF.

This clonotype was detected a few times. The V and J genes are TRBV5-4 and TRBJ2-4; tentatively, D is TRBD2 (6 bases). CDR3 length equals 14 residues. V shed 0 bases and J shed 6 bases, with 10 bases lying between them. Germline values: CDR1 SGHNT, CDR2 YYREEE (reference sequence). The CDR3 DNA follows: TGTGCCAGCAGCTTGGGCGGGGTGGGAAACATTCAGTACTTC. Translation: CASSLGGVGNIQYF.

J is TRBJ2-5 and V is TRBV5-1; either TRBD1 or TRBD2 may supply D (5 bases each). The CDR3 sequence is 15 residues long. V lost 4 bases to trimming and J lost 2 bases, with 15 bases between them. CDR1 and CDR2 (germline): SGHRS, YFSETQ. CDR3 loop: CASSPYGTQQETQYF. In nucleotides, the CDR3 is TGCGCCAGCAGCCCTTACGGGACCCAACAAGAGACCCAGTACTTC.

The CDR3: CSARVRDHGQYV. The DNA for the CDR3 is TGCAGTGCTAGAGTCAGGGACCACGGGCAGTACGTC. The chain joins TRBV20-1 to TRBJ2-7; tentatively, D is TRBD1 or TRBD2 (5 bases each). V lost 1 base and J lost 9, with 13 bases in between. Germline V lookup: CDR1 DFQATT, CDR2 SNEGSKA (reference sequence). CDR3 size: 12 residues.

This clonotype was picked up a small number of times. The CDR3 region has the DNA TGTGCCATCAGGTCGGGACTAGGGTTCAATGAGCAGTTCTTC. Amino acids: CAIRSGLGFNEQFF. This chain links TRBV10-3 with TRBJ2-1; 8 bases align to TRBD2. The CDR3 sequence is 14 residues long. Germline CDR1 reads ENHRY; CDR2 reads SYGVKD. With V trimmed by 6 bases and J by 6 bases, 7 bases remained unmatched.

The V call is TRBV5-1, the J call TRBJ2-1, with D perhaps TRBD1 (6 bases). There are 16 residues in the CDR3. The V end was cut by 1 base, the J end by 8 bases, with 19 bases between. The germline V gene encodes CDR1 SGHRS and CDR2 YFSETQ. CDR3 sequence: CASSLRDRSKAYEQFF. CDR3 nucleotide sequence: TGCGCCAGCAGCTTGAGAGACAGGTCTAAAGCTTATGAGCAGTTCTTC.

This clonotype was counted only a few times. This chain connects TRBV2 to TRBJ2-5; D is possibly TRBD1 (5 bases). This CDR3 spans 13 amino acids. Germline V gene sequence: CDR1 SNHLY, CDR2 FYNNEI. V was trimmed by 10 bases and J by 2 bases, leaving 14 bases between them. The CDR3: CATHGASQETQYF. The CDR3, as DNA: TGTGCCACTCATGGGGCTAGTCAAGAGACCCAGTACTTC.

The chain links TRBV5-5 to TRBJ2-7; 10 nucleotides align to TRBD2. The CDR3 has 15 residues. Trimming took 1 base from V and 3 from J; bases not matched to a gene: 4. Germline V gene sequence: CDR1 SGHKS, CDR2 YYEKEE (reference sequence). CDR3 nucleotides: TGTGCCAGCAGCTTGTCTAGCGGGGGCTACTACGAGCAGTACTTC. It codes for CASSLSSGGYYEQYF.

CDR3 DNA sequence: TGTGCCAGCAGCTTAGCGGGAGGGACCTATGGCTACACCTTC. Its protein is CASSLAGGTYGYTF. V gene TRBV7-2 combines with J gene TRBJ1-2, with D perhaps matching TRBD1 (5 bases). This CDR3 is 14 amino acids long. V lost 0 bases and J 4 bases, leaving 9 bases between the germline ends. Germline CDR1 and CDR2: SGHTA and FQGNSA.

This clonotype was detected only a few times. The chain couples TRBV6-6 to TRBJ2-1; no clear D. Germline CDR1 reads MNHNY; CDR2 reads SVGAGI (reference sequence). The germline V and J ends were trimmed by 0 bases and 7 bases, with 16 bases remaining between them. CDR3 size: 16 residues. The CDR3 reads CASSYSFGSASNEQFF. Here the CDR3 DNA reads TGTGCCAGCAGTTACTCGTTCGGTTCAGCCAGTAATGAGCAGTTCTTC.

This clonotype was counted between two and nine times. The chain is built from TRBV6-4 and TRBJ2-2; 7 positions agree with TRBD1. V was clipped by 6 bases and J by 3 bases; unmatched bases: 4. The CDR3 sequence is 14 residues long. The germline gives CDR1 MRHNA, CDR2 SNTAGT. The CDR3 sequence: CASRRQGDTGELFF. DNA of the CDR3: TGTGCCAGCAGACGACAGGGCGACACCGGGGAGCTGTTTTTT.

The rearrangement uses TRBV20-1 and TRBJ2-7; D is ambiguous. Looked up from germline, CDR1 is DFQATT and CDR2 is SNEGSKA (reference sequence). Trimming removed 0 bases from V and 3 bases from J, with 12 bases in between. The CDR3 is made up of 14 amino acids. DNA of the CDR3: TGCAGTGCTAGAGAACAAAGGGTCGGCTACGAGCAGTACGTC. Translating gives CSAREQRVGYEQYV.

A few counts support this clonotype. This chain links TRBV4-3 with TRBJ2-7; D gene ambiguous. Trimming removed 0 bases at V and 0 bases at J, with 6 bases between. Per germline, CDR1 LGHNA and CDR2 YSLEER. The CDR3 has 14 amino acids. The CDR3 loop reads CASSQDRFSYEQYF. DNA for the CDR3: TGCGCCAGCAGCCAAGACAGGTTCTCCTACGAGCAGTACTTC.

V is TRBV5-1 and J is TRBJ2-5; possibly TRBD1 or TRBD2 for D (6 bases each). The V end lost 0 bases, the J end lost 4 bases, and 19 bases lay between the germline ends. The CDR3 consists of 17 residues. Germline-derived CDR1 and CDR2 are SGHRS and YFSETQ. The CDR3 region has the DNA TGCGCCAGCAGCTTGGCCGCGCCGGGGGCCTCGAGAGAGACCCAGTACTTC. The encoded protein is CASSLAAPGASRETQYF.